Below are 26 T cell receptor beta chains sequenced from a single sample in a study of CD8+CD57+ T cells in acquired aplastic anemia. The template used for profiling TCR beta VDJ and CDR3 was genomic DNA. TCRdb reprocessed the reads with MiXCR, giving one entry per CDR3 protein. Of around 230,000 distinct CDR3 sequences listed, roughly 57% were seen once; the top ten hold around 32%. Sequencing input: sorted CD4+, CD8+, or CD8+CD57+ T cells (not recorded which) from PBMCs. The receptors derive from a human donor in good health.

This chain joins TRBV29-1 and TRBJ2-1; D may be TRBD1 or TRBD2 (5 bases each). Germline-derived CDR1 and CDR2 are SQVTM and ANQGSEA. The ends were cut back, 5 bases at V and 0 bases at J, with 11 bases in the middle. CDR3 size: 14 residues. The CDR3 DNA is TGCAGCGTTTCCGGGGCTATCTCCTACAATGAGCAGTTCTTC. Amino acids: CSVSGAISYNEQFF.

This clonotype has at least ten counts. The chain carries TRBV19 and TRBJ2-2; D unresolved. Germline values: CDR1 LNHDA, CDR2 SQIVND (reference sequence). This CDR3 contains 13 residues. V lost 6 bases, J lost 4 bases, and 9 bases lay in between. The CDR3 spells CASSPGGTGELFF. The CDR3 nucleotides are TGTGCCAGTAGCCCCGGTGGCACCGGGGAGCTGTTTTTT.

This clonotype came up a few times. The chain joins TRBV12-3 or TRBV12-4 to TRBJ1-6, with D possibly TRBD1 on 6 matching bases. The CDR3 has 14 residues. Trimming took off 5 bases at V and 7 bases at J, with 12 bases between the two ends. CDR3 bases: TGTGCCAGCAGTCTGGGGCAGGGGAATTCACCCCTCCACTTT. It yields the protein CASSLGQGNSPLHF.

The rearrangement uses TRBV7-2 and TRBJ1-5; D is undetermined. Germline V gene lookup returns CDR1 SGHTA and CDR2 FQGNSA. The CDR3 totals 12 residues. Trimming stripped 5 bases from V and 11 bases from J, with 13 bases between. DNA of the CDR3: TGTGCCAGCAGCCCTTTCAAGGGAGCCCAGCATTTT. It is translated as CASSPFKGAQHF.

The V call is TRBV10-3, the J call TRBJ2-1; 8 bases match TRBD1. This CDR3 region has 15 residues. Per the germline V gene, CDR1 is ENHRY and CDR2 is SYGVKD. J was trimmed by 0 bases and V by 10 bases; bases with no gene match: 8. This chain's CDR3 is CATDGQGSSYNEQFF. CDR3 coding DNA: TGTGCCACCGATGGACAGGGTAGCTCCTACAATGAGCAGTTCTTC.

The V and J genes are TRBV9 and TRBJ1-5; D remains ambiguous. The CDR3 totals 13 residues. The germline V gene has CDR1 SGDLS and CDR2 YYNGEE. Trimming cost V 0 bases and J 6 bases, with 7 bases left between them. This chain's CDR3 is CASSVDQVQPQHF. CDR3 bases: TGTGCCAGCAGCGTAGACCAGGTTCAGCCCCAGCATTTT.

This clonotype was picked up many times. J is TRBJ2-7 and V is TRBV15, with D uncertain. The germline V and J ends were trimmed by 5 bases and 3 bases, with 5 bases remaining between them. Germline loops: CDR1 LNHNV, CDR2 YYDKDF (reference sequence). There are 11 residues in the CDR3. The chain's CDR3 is CATSPGYEQYF. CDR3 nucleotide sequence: TGTGCCACCAGCCCAGGCTACGAGCAGTACTTC.

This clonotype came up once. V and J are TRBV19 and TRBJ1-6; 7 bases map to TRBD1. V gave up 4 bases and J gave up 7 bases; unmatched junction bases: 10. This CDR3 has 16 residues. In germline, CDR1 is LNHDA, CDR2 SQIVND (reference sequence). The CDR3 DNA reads TGTGCCAGTAGTACTACGACAGGGATGGGAAATTCACCCCTCCACTTT. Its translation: CASSTTTGMGNSPLHF.

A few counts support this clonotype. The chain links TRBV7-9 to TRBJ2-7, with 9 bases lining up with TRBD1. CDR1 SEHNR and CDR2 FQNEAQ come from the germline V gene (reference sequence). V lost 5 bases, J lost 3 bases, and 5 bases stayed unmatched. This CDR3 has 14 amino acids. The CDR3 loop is CASSHLGQGYEQYF. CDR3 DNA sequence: TGTGCCAGCAGCCATTTGGGACAGGGCTACGAGCAGTACTTC.

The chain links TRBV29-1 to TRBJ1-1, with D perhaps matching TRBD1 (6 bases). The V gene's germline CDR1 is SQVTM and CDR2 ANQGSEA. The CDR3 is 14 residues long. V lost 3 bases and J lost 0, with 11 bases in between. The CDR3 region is CSVDRGPMNTEAFF. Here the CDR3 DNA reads TGCAGCGTTGATCGGGGGCCTATGAACACTGAAGCTTTCTTT.

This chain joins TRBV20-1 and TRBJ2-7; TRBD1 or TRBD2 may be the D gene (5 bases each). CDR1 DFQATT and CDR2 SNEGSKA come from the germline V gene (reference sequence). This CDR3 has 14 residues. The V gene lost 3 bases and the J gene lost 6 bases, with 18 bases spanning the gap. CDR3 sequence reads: CSASGDSLRGEQYF. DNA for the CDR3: TGCAGTGCTAGTGGCGACAGTCTCCGGGGCGAGCAGTACTTC.

For the CDR3, the DNA is TGCGCCAGCAGCCTATGGACAGGGTTGAACACTGAAGCTTTCTTT. Its translation is CASSLWTGLNTEAFF. The J gene is TRBJ1-1, the V gene TRBV5-1; 8 bases align to TRBD1. CDR3 length equals 15 residues. V was clipped by 4 bases and J by 0 bases; unmatched bases: 5. Germline CDR1 is SGHRS and CDR2 is YFSETQ. Full variable domain (missing parts from reference TRBV5-1 and TRBJ1-1): KAGVTQTPRYLIKTRGQQVTLSCSPISGHRSVSWYQQTPGQGLQFLFEYFSETQRNKGNFPGRFSGRQFSNSRSEMNVSTLELGDSALYLCASSLWTGLNTEAFFGQGTRLTVV.

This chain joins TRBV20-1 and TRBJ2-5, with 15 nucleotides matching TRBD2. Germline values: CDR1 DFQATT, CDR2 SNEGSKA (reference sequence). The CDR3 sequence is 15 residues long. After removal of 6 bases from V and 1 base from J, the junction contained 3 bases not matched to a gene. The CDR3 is CSAWTSGGGQETQYF. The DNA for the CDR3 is TGCAGTGCATGGACTAGCGGGGGGGGCCAAGAGACCCAGTACTTC.

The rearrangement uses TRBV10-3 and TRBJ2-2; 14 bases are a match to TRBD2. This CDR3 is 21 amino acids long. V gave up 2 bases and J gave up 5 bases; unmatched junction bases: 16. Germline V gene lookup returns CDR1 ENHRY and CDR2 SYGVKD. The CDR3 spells CAISEAPGLAGASSETGELFF. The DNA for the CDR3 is TGTGCCATCAGTGAGGCCCCGGGACTAGCGGGAGCATCGTCGGAAACCGGGGAGCTGTTTTTT.

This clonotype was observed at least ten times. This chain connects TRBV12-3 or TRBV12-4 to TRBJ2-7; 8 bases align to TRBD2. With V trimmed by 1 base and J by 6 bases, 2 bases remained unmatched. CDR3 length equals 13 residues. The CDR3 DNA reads TGTGCCAGCAGTTTAGGGACTAGCTCCGAGCAGTACTTC. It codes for CASSLGTSSEQYF.

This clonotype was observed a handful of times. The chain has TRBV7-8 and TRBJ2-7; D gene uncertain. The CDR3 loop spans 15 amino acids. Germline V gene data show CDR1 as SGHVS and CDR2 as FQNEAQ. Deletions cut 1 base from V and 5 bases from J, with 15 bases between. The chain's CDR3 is CASSLGGGILHEQYF. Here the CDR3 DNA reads TGTGCCAGCAGCTTAGGTGGCGGAATCCTCCACGAGCAGTACTTC.

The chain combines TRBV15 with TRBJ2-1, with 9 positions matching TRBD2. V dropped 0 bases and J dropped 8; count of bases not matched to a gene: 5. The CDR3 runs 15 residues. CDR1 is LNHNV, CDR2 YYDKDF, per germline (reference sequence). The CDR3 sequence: CATSRDGSGGDEQFF. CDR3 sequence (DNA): TGTGCCACCAGCAGAGACGGTAGCGGGGGAGATGAGCAGTTCTTC. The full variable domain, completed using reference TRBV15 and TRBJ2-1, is DAMVIQNPRYQVTQFGKPVTLSCSQTLNHNVMYWYQQKSSQAPKLLFHYYDKDFNNEADTPDNFQSRRPNTSFCFLDIRSPGLGDTAMYLCATSRDGSGGDEQFFGPGTRLTVL.

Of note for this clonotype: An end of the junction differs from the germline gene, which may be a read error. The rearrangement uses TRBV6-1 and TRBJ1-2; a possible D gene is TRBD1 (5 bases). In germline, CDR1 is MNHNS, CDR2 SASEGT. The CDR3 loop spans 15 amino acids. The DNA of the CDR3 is TGCGCCAGCAGTGAAGCTACGGGGGGAAGCTATGGCTACACCTTC. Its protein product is CASSEATGGSYGYTF.

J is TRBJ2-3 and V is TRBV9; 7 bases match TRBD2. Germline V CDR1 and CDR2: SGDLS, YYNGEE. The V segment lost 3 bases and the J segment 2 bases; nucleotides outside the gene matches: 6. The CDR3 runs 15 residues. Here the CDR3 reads CASSGAGWLTDTQYF. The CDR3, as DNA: TGTGCCAGCAGCGGAGCGGGGTGGCTCACAGATACGCAGTATTTT.

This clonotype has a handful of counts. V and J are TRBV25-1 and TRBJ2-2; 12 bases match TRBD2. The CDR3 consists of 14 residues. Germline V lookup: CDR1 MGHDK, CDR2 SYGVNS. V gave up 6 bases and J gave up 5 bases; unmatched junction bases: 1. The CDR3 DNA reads TGTGCCAGCAGGACTAGCGGGAGTACCGGGGAGCTGTTTTTT. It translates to CASRTSGSTGELFF.

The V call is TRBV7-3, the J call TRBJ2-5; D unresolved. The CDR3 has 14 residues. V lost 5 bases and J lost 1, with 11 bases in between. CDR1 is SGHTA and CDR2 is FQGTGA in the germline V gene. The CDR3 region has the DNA TGTGCCAGCAGCCCCCGGAACAGCCAAGAGACCCAGTACTTC. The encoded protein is CASSPRNSQETQYF.

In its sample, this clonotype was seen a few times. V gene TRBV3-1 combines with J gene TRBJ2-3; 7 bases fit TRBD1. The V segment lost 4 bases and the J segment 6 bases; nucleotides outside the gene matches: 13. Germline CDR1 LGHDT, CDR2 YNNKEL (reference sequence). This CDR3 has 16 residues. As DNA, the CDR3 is TGTGCCAGCAGCCCGAAGGGGACAGCCGATAGGGATACGCAGTATTTT. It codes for CASSPKGTADRDTQYF.

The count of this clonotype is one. The CDR3, as DNA: TGCAGCGTTGAATTCATCTCCGGGGTCTACAATGAGCAGTTCTTC. As protein: CSVEFISGVYNEQFF. The chain combines TRBV29-1 with TRBJ2-1; a weak D match, TRBD2 (5 bases). Per germline, CDR1 SQVTM and CDR2 ANQGSEA. Trimming took off 2 bases at V and 3 bases at J, with 14 bases between the two ends. This CDR3 region has 15 residues.

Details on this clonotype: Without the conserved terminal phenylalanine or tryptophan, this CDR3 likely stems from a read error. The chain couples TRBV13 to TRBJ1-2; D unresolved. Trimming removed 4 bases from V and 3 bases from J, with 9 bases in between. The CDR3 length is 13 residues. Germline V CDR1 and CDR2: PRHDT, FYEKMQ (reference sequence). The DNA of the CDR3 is TGTGCCAGCAGCTCGGGAGCCCACTATGGCTACACCTCC. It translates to CASSSGAHYGYTS.

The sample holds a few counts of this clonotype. DNA of the CDR3: TGTGCCAGCAGTGATAGGACAGGTGGCTACGAGCAGTACTTC. Translating gives CASSDRTGGYEQYF. The chain couples TRBV2 to TRBJ2-7; 7 bases match TRBD1. The length of the CDR3 is 14 residues. Germline lookup yields CDR1 SNHLY and CDR2 FYNNEI. J lost 3 bases, V lost 3 bases, and 5 bases had no gene match.

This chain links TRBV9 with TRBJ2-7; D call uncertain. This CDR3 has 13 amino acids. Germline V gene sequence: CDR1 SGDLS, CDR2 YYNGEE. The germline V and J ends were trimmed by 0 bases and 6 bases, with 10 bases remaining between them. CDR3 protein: CASSVEPQSEQYF. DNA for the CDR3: TGTGCCAGCAGCGTAGAGCCGCAAAGCGAGCAGTACTTC.